The 25 T cell receptor beta chains below were found in one sample sequenced in a study of T cell responses to AZD1222 COVID-19 vaccine. Method: immunoSEQ multiplex PCR; TCRdb's copy keeps in-frame clones and lacks some. Here the sample spans 70,000 to 100,000 clones, roughly 92% being singletons. The material was peripheral blood, obtained 28 days after the second AZD1222 dose. The receptors originated from an adult who received the AZD1222 COVID-19 vaccine.

This chain joins TRBV2 and TRBJ2-6; the match to TRBD1 covers 11 bases. This CDR3 spans 16 amino acids. J was trimmed by 3 bases and V by 6 bases; bases with no gene match: 4. Looked up from germline, CDR1 is SNHLY and CDR2 is FYNNEI. The CDR3 DNA sequence: TGTGCCAGCAGCCGGACAGGGGGCGGTGGGGCCAACGTCCTGACTTTC. This gives the protein CASSRTGGGGANVLTF.

This clone was observed once. This chain joins TRBV7-2 and TRBJ1-4; weak D call: TRBD1 (5 bases). Germline loops: CDR1 SGHTA, CDR2 FQGNSA. The CDR3 consists of 15 residues. V lost 6 bases and J lost 3, with 14 bases in between. The CDR3 here is CASRNAGTSNEKLFF. CDR3 DNA: TGTGCCAGCAGGAATGCGGGGACCTCTAATGAAAAACTGTTTTTT.

The chain links TRBV6-2 or TRBV6-3 to TRBJ2-1; possibly TRBD1 for D (5 bases). The CDR3 has 15 amino acids. The V and J ends lost 2 bases and 9 bases respectively, with 17 bases between them. Germline loops: CDR1 MNHEY, CDR2 SVGEGT. CDR3 amino acids: CASSYPGPRQGEQFF. The CDR3 DNA reads as TGTGCCAGCAGTTACCCTGGGCCCCGGCAGGGTGAGCAGTTCTTC.

The chain carries TRBV3-1 (or the pseudogene TRBV3-2) and TRBJ2-5; weak D call: TRBD1 (6 bases). Germline CDR1 is LGHDT and CDR2 is YNNKEL (reference sequence). Trimming took off 3 bases at V and 3 bases at J, with 17 bases between the two ends. The CDR3 consists of 16 residues. The CDR3 reads CASSHYKGGTKETQYF. CDR3 in DNA: TGTGCCAGCAGCCACTACAAAGGGGGAACGAAAGAGACCCAGTACTTC.

The chain uses TRBV29-1 and TRBJ2-7; perhaps TRBD2 as D (5 bases). V was pared by 6 bases and J by 2 bases, with 20 bases between. Germline V CDR1 and CDR2: SQVTM, ANQGSEA. This CDR3 is 15 amino acids long. CDR3 nucleotides: TGCAGCGTCGGGAATCTCGGGCCAGGCCCCTACGAGCAGTACTTC. Its protein is CSVGNLGPGPYEQYF.

J is TRBJ1-1 and V is TRBV7-5; the listed D gene, TRBD1, was not tested against the DNA. TRBV7-5 is flagged as a pseudogene. This CDR3 has 18 amino acids. CDR3 region: CARSTGKDRTGSHTEAFF. The CDR3 DNA reads TGTGCCAGAAGCACAGGTAAAGATCGGACAGGGTCCCACACTGAAGCTTTCTTT.

The V call is TRBV14, the J call TRBJ1-2; the D gene is possibly TRBD1 (5 bases). V was pared by 1 base and J by 6 bases, with 21 bases between. The CDR3 totals 17 residues. The germline V gene encodes CDR1 SGHDN and CDR2 FVKESK. The CDR3 protein is CASSQGYGEGVKDGYTF. CDR3 DNA: TGTGCCAGCAGCCAAGGGTATGGCGAAGGGGTTAAAGATGGCTACACCTTC.

This sequence joins TRBV28 and TRBJ1-6; possibly TRBD1 for D (6 bases). V was clipped by 3 bases and J by 6 bases, with 9 bases between them. The CDR3 totals 14 residues. The V gene's germline CDR1 is MDHEN and CDR2 SYDVKM. The CDR3 here is CASSFDRFNSPLHF. As DNA, the CDR3 is TGTGCCAGCAGTTTTGACAGGTTTAATTCACCCCTCCACTTT.

The V gene is TRBV12-5, the J gene TRBJ1-5; no clear D. The CDR3 has 17 residues. Germline CDR1 LGHNT, CDR2 FRNRAP. Trimming removed 5 bases from V and 2 bases from J, with 19 bases in between. CDR3 protein: CASGPGRANLGNQPQHF. DNA for the CDR3: TGTGCTAGTGGTCCCGGGAGGGCCAACCTTGGCAATCAGCCCCAGCATTTT.

The chain is built from TRBV7-9 and TRBJ1-2, with unresolved D. Germline CDR1 is SEHNR and CDR2 is FQNEAQ (reference sequence). Trimming left V 5 bases short and J 4 bases short, with 23 bases between. This CDR3 is built from 17 residues. CDR3 sequence: CASSPNDRAYGIYGYTF. In DNA form, the CDR3 reads TGTGCCAGCAGCCCTAACGATAGGGCCTACGGCATCTATGGCTACACCTTC.

The V and J genes are TRBV10-3 and TRBJ2-3, with 7 bases that match TRBD1. Losses at the gene ends were 2 bases for V and 2 bases for J; bases not matched to a gene: 7. CDR1 is ENHRY and CDR2 is SYGVKD in the germline V gene. The CDR3 consists of 16 residues. The CDR3 protein is CAISEPTTGPTDTQYF. The CDR3 region has the DNA TGTGCCATCAGTGAGCCCACGACAGGGCCCACAGATACGCAGTATTTT.

This chain connects TRBV6-5 to TRBJ2-2, with TRBD1 matching over 7 bases. The CDR3 totals 12 residues. Germline-derived CDR1 and CDR2 are MNHEY and SVGAGI. Trimming removed 6 bases from V and 6 bases from J; junction bases left unmatched: 1. CDR3 sequence reads: CASRTGSGELFF. The CDR3, as DNA: TGTGCCAGCAGGACAGGGTCCGGGGAGCTGTTTTTT.

This clone appeared a single time. This chain connects TRBV5-1 to TRBJ2-1; the D gene is possibly TRBD2 (6 bases). This CDR3 spans 15 amino acids. CDR1 and CDR2 (germline): SGHRS, YFSETQ. The V end lost 3 bases, the J end lost 2 bases, and 12 bases lay between the germline ends. The CDR3 here is CASSSPGGPYNEQFF. CDR3 DNA sequence: TGCGCCAGCAGCTCTCCCGGGGGACCCTACAATGAGCAGTTCTTC.

J is TRBJ1-1 and V is TRBV11-3; no reliable D call. This CDR3 comprises 15 residues. V was clipped by 3 bases and J by 7 bases, with 18 bases between them. Germline CDR1 is SGHNT and CDR2 is YENEEA. CDR3 nucleotide sequence: TGTGCCAGCAGCTTGGCTCCAGGCAGTAAAGGTGAAGCTTTCTTT. The encoded protein is CASSLAPGSKGEAFF.

The chain carries TRBV27 and TRBJ2-2, with TRBD2 as a possible D gene (5 bases). This CDR3 contains 16 residues. V lost 3 bases and J lost 3, with 14 bases in between. Germline CDR1 MNHEY, CDR2 SMNVEV (reference sequence). The CDR3 here is CASSFEGSRDTGELFF. CDR3 DNA: TGTGCCAGCAGTTTTGAGGGTTCGAGGGACACCGGGGAGCTGTTTTTT.

The gene calls are TRBV3-1 (or the pseudogene TRBV3-2) and TRBJ2-7, with D unresolved. V dropped 1 base and J dropped 11 bases, with 15 bases sitting between them. The germline V gene encodes CDR1 LGHDT and CDR2 YNNKEL (reference sequence). This CDR3 is built from 13 residues. The CDR3 bases are TGTGCCAGCAGCCAAGGTAGTGAGCCGGAGAAGTACTTC. It codes for CASSQGSEPEKYF.

The chain has TRBV11-2 and TRBJ2-3; TRBD2 agrees at 8 bases. The germline V gene has CDR1 SGHAT and CDR2 FQNNGV. V gave up 6 bases and J gave up 2 bases; unmatched junction bases: 10. The CDR3 contains 16 residues. In DNA form, the CDR3 reads TGTGCCAGCAGTCCCCGTGGCGGGGGGCACACAGATACGCAGTATTTT. This translates into CASSPRGGGHTDTQYF.

The chain employs TRBV5-1 and TRBJ2-5; D call uncertain. Per germline, CDR1 SGHRS and CDR2 YFSETQ. This CDR3 contains 17 residues. V was shortened by 0 bases and J by 5 bases, with 20 bases between the two germline ends. CDR3 loop: CASSLVGGSIPSETQYF. The CDR3 nucleotides are TGCGCCAGCAGCTTGGTTGGCGGATCCATCCCAAGTGAGACCCAGTACTTC. Drawing the rest from reference TRBV5-1 and TRBJ2-5, the complete variable domain is KAGVTQTPRYLIKTRGQQVTLSCSPISGHRSVSWYQQTPGQGLQFLFEYFSETQRNKGNFPGRFSGRQFSNSRSEMNVSTLELGDSALYLCASSLVGGSIPSETQYFGPGTRLLVL.

The gene calls are TRBV5-6 and TRBJ1-3; D remains unclear. Germline CDR1 reads SGHDT; CDR2 reads YYEEEE. The ends were cut back, 1 base at V and 1 base at J, with 12 bases in the middle. The CDR3 loop spans 16 amino acids. The DNA for the CDR3 is TGTGCCAGCAGCTTGTGGCAGCGAATGTCTGGAAACACCATATATTTT. This encodes CASSLWQRMSGNTIYF.

The rearrangement uses TRBV29-1 and TRBJ2-2, with D possibly TRBD2 on 6 matching bases. The V gene lost 1 base and the J gene lost 7 bases, with 10 bases spanning the gap. Germline CDR1 and CDR2: SQVTM and ANQGSEA. The length of the CDR3 is 13 residues. CDR3 DNA sequence: TGCAGCGTTGAAGGCGGGGCAAACGGGGAGCTGTTTTTT. It yields the protein CSVEGGANGELFF.

V gene TRBV7-3 combines with J gene TRBJ2-4; 9 bases are a match to TRBD2. The V segment lost 0 bases and the J segment 3 bases; nucleotides outside the gene matches: 12. This CDR3 spans 19 amino acids. Germline lookup yields CDR1 SGHTA and CDR2 FQGTGA. The CDR3 coding sequence is TGTGCCAGCAGCTTAACGGTCCCTAGCGGGGCGGGGGACAAAAACATTCAGTACTTC. Residues: CASSLTVPSGAGDKNIQYF.

A word on this clone: Other DNA sequences in this sample translate to the same CDR3. J is TRBJ1-6 and V is TRBV9; 10 nucleotides line up with TRBD1. The length of the CDR3 is 15 residues. Germline V lookup: CDR1 SGDLS, CDR2 YYNGEE. V lost 0 bases to trimming and J lost 10 bases; unmatched junction nucleotides: 4. The CDR3 nucleotides are TGTGCCAGCAGCGTAGAAGGGACAGGGGTATCACCCCTCCACTTT. Translation: CASSVEGTGVSPLHF.

As DNA, the CDR3 is TGCGCCAGCAGCCCGCAGGAGGGGGCTTTGGGAAACGGGGAGCTGTTTTTT. This codes for CASSPQEGALGNGELFF. The J gene is TRBJ2-2, the V gene TRBV5-1, with D perhaps matching TRBD1 (7 bases). V gave up 4 bases and J gave up 7 bases, with 23 bases separating them. Germline lookup yields CDR1 SGHRS and CDR2 YFSETQ. This CDR3 is built from 17 residues.

The rearrangement uses TRBV30 and TRBJ2-3; 12 nucleotides align to TRBD2. Germline V gene lookup returns CDR1 GTSNPN and CDR2 SVGIG (reference sequence). Trimming removed 7 bases from V and 10 bases from J; junction bases left unmatched: 15. This CDR3 has 15 residues. This CDR3 reads CASFPWTSGAAAQYF. In nucleotides, the CDR3 is TGTGCCTCCTTCCCTTGGACTAGCGGGGCTGCCGCGCAGTATTTT.

The rearrangement joins TRBV28 to TRBJ2-2, with unresolved D. This CDR3 is 16 amino acids long. Trimming took off 4 bases at V and 0 bases at J, with 12 bases between the two ends. From germline, CDR1 is MDHEN and CDR2 SYDVKM. CDR3 nucleotide sequence: TGTGCCAGCAGTTCAACAGCAGAAACGAACACCGGGGAGCTGTTTTTT. This codes for CASSSTAETNTGELFF.